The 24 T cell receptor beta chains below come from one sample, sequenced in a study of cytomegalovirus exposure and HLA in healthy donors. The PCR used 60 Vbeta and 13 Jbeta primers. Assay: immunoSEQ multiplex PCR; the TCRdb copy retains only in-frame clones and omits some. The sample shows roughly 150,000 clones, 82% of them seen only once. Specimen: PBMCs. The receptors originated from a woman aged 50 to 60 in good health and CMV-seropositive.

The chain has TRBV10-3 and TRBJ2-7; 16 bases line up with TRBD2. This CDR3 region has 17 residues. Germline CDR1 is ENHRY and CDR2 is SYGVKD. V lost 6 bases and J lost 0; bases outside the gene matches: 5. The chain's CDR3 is CAISGTSGGVRSYEQYF. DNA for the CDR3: TGTGCCATCAGCGGGACTAGCGGGGGGGTTCGCTCCTACGAGCAGTACTTC.

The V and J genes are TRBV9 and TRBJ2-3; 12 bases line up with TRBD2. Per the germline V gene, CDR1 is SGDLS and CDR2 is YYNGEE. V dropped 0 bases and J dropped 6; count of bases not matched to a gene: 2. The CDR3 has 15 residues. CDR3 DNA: TGTGCCAGCAGCGTAGGACTAGCGGGGGAGGATACGCAGTATTTT. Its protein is CASSVGLAGEDTQYF.

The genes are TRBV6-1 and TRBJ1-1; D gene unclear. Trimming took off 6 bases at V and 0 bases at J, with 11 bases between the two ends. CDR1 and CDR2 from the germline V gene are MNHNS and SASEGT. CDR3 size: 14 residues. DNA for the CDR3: TGTGCCAGCAGGGGAGGAAAGATGAACACTGAAGCTTTCTTT. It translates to CASRGGKMNTEAFF.

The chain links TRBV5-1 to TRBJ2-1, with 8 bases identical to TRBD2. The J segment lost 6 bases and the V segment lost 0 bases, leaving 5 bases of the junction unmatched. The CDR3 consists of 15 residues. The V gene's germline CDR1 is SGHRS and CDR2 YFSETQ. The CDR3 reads CASSLDGGAFNEQFF. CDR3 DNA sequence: TGCGCCAGCAGCTTGGACGGGGGGGCCTTCAATGAGCAGTTCTTC.

The CDR3 region has the DNA TGTGCCAGCAGCCAACTAGTAAACTCCTACGAGCAGTACTTC. Its translation is CASSQLVNSYEQYF. The gene calls are TRBV14 and TRBJ2-7, with D hard to call. Germline values: CDR1 SGHDN, CDR2 FVKESK. This CDR3 comprises 14 residues. Trimming pared 2 bases from V and 0 bases from J, leaving 8 bases between.

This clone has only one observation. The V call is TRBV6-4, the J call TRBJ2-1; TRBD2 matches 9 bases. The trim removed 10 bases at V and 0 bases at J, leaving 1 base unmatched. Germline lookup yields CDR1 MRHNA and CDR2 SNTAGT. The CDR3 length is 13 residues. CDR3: CATRGGSYNEQFF. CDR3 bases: TGTGCCACGCGGGGGGGCTCCTACAATGAGCAGTTCTTC.

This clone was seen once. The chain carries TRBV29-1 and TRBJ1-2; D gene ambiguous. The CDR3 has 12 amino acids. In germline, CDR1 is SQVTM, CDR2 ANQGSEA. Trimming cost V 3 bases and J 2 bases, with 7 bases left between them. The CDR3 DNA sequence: TGCAGCGTTGAGCGTCAAAACTATGGCTACACCTTC. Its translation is CSVERQNYGYTF.

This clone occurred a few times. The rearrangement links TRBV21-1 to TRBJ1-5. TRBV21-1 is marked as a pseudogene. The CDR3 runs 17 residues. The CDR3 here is CASSKRVVPFSNQPQHF. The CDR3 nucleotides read TGTGCCAGCAGCAAACGGGTCGTCCCTTTTAGCAATCAGCCCCAGCATTTT.

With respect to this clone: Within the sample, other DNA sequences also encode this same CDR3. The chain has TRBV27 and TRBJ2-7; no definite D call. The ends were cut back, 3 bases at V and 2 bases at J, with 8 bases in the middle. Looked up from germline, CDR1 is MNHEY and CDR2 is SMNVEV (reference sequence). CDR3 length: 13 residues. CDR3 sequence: CASSLGRTYEQYF. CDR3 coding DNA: TGTGCCAGCAGTTTGGGCCGGACCTACGAGCAGTACTTC.

CDR3 sequence: CASSLGQGVNQPQHF. CDR3 DNA sequence: TGTGCCAGCAGCTTGGGGCAGGGGGTTAATCAGCCCCAGCATTTT. The chain uses TRBV5-6 and TRBJ1-5, with 7 bases fitting TRBD1. V lost 0 bases, J lost 4 bases, and 4 bases stayed unmatched. This CDR3 is 15 amino acids long. Per germline, CDR1 SGHDT and CDR2 YYEEEE.

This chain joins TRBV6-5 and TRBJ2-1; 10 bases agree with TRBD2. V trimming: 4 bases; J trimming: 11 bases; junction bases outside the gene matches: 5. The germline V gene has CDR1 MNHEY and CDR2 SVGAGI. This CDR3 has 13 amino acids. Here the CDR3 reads CASSSQLAGKQFF. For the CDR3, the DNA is TGTGCCAGCAGTTCCCAACTAGCGGGGAAGCAGTTCTTC.

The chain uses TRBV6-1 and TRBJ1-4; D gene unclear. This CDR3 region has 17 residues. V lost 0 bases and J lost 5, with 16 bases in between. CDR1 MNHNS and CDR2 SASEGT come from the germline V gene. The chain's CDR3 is CASSEARGKGINEKLFF. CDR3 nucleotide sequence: TGTGCCAGCAGTGAAGCGCGGGGAAAAGGAATCAATGAAAAACTGTTTTTT.

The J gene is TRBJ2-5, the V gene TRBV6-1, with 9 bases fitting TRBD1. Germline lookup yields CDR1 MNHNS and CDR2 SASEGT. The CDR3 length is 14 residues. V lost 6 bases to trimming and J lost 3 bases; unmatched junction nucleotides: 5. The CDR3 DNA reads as TGTGCCAGCAGCCTAGACAGGGGGAAAGAGACCCAGTACTTC. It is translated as CASSLDRGKETQYF.

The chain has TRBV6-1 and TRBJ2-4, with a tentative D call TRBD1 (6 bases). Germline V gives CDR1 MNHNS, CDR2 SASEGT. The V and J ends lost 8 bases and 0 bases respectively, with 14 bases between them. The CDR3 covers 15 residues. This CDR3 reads CASQGWGLAKNIQYF. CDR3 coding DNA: TGTGCCAGCCAGGGGTGGGGATTAGCCAAAAACATTCAGTACTTC.

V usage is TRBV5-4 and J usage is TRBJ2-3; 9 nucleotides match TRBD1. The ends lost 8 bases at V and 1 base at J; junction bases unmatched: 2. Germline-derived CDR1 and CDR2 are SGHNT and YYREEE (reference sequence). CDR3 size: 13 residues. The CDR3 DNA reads TGTGCCAGTCGACAGGGGGGCACAGATACGCAGTATTTT. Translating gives CASRQGGTDTQYF.

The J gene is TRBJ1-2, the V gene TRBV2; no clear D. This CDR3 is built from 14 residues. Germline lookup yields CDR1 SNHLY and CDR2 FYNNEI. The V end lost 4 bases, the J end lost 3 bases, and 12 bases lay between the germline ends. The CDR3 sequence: CASSAEDVDYGYTF. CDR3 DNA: TGTGCCAGCAGTGCGGAGGATGTAGACTATGGCTACACCTTC.

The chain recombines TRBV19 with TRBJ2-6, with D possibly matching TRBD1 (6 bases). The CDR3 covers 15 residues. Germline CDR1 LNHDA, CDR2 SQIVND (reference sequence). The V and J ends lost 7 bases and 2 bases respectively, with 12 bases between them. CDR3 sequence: CASNYRVAGANVLTF. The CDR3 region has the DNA TGTGCCAGTAATTACAGGGTCGCTGGGGCCAACGTCCTGACTTTC.

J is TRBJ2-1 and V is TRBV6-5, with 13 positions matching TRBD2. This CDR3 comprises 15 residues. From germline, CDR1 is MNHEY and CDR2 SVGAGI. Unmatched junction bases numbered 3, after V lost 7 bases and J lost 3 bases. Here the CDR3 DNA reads TGTGCCAGCACCGGGACTAGCGGGGACTACAATGAGCAGTTCTTC. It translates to CASTGTSGDYNEQFF.

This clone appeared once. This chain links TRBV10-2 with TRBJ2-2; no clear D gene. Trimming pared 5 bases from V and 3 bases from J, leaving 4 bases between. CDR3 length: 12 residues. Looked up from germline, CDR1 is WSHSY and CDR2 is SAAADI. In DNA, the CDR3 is TGCGCCAGCAGTCGGGACACCGGGGAGCTGTTTTTT. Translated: CASSRDTGELFF.

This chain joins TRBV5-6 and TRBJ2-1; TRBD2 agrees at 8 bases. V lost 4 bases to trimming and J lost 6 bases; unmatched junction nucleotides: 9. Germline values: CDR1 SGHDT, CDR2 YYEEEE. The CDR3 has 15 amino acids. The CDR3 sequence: CASSPGTSVPNEQFF. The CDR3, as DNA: TGTGCCAGCAGCCCCGGGACTAGTGTACCCAATGAGCAGTTCTTC.

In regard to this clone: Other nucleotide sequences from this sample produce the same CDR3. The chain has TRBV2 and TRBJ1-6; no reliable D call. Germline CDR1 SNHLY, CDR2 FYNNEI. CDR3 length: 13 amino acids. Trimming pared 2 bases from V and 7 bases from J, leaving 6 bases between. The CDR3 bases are TGTGCCAGCAGTGAATTGGCCAATTCACCCCTCCACTTT. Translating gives CASSELANSPLHF.

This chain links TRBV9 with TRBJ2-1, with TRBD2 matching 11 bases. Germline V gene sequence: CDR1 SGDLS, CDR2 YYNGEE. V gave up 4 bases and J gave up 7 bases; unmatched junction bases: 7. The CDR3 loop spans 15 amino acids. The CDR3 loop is CASSMTSGVLNEQFF. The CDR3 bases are TGTGCCAGCAGCATGACTAGCGGGGTTCTTAATGAGCAGTTCTTC.

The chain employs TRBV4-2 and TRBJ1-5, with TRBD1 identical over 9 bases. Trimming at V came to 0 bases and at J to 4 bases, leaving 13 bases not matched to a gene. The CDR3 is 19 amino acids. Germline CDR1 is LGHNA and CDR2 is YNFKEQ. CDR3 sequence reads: CASSQDSLGTGLRNQPQHF. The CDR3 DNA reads TGTGCCAGCAGCCAAGATTCGTTGGGGACAGGGTTACGGAATCAGCCCCAGCATTTT.

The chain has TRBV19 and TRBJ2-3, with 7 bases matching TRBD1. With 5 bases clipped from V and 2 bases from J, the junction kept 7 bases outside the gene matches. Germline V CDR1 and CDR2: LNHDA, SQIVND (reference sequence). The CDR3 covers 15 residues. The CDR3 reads CASSETGTATDTQYF. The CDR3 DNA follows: TGTGCCAGTAGTGAGACCGGGACAGCCACAGATACGCAGTATTTT.